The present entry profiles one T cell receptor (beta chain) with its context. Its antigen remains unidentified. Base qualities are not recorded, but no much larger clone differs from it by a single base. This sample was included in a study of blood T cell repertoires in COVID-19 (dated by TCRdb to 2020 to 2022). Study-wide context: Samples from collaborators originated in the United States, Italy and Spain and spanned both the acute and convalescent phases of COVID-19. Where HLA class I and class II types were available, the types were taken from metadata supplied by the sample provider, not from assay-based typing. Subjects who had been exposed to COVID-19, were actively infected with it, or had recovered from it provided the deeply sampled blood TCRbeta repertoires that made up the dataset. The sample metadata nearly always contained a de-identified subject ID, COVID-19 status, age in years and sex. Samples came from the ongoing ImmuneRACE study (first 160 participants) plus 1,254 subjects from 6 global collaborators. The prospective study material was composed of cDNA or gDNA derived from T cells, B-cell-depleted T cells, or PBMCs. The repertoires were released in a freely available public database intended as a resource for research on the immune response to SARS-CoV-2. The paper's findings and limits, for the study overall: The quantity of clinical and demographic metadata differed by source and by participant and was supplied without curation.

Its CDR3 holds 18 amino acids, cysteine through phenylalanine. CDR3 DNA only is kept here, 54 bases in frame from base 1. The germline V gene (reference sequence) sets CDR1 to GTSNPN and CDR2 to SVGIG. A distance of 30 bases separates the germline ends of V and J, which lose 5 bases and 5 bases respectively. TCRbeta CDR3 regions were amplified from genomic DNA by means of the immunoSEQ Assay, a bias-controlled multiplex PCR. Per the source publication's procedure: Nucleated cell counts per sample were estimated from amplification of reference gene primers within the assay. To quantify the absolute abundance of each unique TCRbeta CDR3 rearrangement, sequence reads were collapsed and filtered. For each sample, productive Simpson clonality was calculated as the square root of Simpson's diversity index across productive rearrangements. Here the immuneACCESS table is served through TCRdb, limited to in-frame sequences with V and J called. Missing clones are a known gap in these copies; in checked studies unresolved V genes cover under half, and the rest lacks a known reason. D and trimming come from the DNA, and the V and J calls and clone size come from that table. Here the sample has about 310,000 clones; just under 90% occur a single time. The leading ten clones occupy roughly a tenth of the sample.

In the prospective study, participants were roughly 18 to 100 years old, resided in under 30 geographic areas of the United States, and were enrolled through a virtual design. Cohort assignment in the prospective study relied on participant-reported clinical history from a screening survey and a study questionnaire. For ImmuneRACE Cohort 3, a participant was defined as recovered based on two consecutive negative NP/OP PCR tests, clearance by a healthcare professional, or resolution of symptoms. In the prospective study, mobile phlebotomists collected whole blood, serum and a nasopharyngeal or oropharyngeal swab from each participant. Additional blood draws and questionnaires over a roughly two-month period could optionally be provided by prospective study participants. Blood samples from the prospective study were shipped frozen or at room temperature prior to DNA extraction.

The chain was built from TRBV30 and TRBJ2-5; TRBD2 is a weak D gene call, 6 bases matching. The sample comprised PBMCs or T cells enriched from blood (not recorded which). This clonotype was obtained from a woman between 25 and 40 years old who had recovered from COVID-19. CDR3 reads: CAWLPHLKNRGIQETQYF. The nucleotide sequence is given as TGTGCCTGGCTTCCCCATCTGAAAAACCGCGGGATCCAGGAGACCCAGTACTTC.